Described below is a single T cell receptor (beta chain) sequence and its context. Its antigen is undetermined. Amplification used 60 Vbeta primers and 13 Jbeta primers. The data were produced by immunoSEQ multiplex PCR, yet TCRdb's version contains in-frame clones alone and is incomplete. This repertoire includes around 50,000 clones. Germline values: CDR1 SEHNR, CDR2 FQNEAQ (reference sequence). This CDR3 is 15 amino acids long. V was cut by 0 bases and J by 4 bases, with 12 bases left in between. This entry belongs to a study of cytomegalovirus exposure and HLA in healthy donors. Study observations and caveats: Presence/absence analyses took donor sequencing depth as roughly uniform.

The sample comprised PBMCs. The chain carries TRBV7-9 and TRBJ1-1; tentatively, D is TRBD1 (6 bases). This clonotype originated in a woman aged 45-60 years in good health and CMV-seropositive. The chain's CDR3 is CASSLALGAGTEAFF. The CDR3 DNA follows: TGTGCCAGCAGCTTAGCGCTGGGGGCGGGCACTGAAGCTTTCTTT.